The TCR beta chain described here comes from a study of blood T cells in healthy people across ages. Healthy Caucasian individuals from Russia aged about 6 to 95 were enrolled as donors. Isolated PBMCs totaled at least 6 million in each sample. Trimming cost V 2 bases and J 8 bases, with 4 bases left between them. Per germline, CDR1 LGHDT and CDR2 YNNKEL (reference sequence). This CDR3 is 11 amino acids long. With a J-beta primer mix and a sample-barcoded 5' primer, a second PCR ran about 6 to 11 cycles. TCRdb processed the 5' RACE reads anew with MiXCR; each CDR3 protein has one entry. The sample has hundreds of thousands of distinct CDR3 sequences; 40% to 50% are singletons. This clonotype was found a few times.

Input material: blood. J is TRBJ2-1 and V is TRBV3-1; D not resolved. The clonotype was recovered from a man aged 55-75 years in good health. The CDR3: CASSQLYEQFF. The CDR3, as DNA: TGTGCCAGCAGCCAACTGTATGAGCAGTTCTTC.